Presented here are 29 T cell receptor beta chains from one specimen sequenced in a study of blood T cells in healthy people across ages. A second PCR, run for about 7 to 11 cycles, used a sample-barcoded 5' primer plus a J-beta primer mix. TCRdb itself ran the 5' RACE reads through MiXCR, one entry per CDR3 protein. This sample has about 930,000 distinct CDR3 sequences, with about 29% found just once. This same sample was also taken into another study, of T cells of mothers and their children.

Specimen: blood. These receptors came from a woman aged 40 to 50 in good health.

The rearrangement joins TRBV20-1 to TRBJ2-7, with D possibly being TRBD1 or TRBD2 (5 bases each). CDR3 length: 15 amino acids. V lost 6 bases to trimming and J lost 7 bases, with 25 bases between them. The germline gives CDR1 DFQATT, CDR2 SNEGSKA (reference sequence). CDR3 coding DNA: TGCAGTGCCCGAGGTTGGGCCAGGGAGACGGGAGAGCAGTACTTC. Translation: CSARGWARETGEQYF.

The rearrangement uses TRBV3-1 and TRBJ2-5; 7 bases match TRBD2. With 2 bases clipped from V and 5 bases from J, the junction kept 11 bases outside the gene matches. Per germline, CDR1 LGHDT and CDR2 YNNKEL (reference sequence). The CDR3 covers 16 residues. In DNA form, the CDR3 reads TGTGCCAGCAGCCAACCCGGATTAGCGGGTGATGAGACCCAGTACTTC. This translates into CASSQPGLAGDETQYF.

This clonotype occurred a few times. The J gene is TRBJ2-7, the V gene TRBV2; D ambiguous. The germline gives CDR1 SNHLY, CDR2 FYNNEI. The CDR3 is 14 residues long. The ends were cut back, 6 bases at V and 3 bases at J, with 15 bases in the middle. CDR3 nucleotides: TGTGCCAGCAGGGCCGTCGAGGCCTACTACGAGCAGTACTTC. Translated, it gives CASRAVEAYYEQYF. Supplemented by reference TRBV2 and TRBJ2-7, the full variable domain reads EPEVTQTPSHQVTQMGQEVILRCVPISNHLYFYWYRQILGQKVEFLVSFYNNEISEKSEIFDDQFSVERPDGSNFTLKIRSTKLEDSAMYFCASRAVEAYYEQYFGPGTRLTVT.

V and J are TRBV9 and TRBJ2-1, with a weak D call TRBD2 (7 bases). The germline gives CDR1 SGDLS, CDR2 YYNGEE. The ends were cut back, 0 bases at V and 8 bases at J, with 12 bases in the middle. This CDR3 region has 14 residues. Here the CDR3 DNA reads TGTGCCAGCAGCGTAGAAATGGGGGGGCATGAGCAGTTCTTC. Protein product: CASSVEMGGHEQFF.

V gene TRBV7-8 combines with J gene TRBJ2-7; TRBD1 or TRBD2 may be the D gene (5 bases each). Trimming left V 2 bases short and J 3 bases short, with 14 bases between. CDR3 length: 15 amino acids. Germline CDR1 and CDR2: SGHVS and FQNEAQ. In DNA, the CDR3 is TGTGCCAGCAGCTTACTTGGGACCGCCCTCTACGAGCAGTACTTC. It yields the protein CASSLLGTALYEQYF.

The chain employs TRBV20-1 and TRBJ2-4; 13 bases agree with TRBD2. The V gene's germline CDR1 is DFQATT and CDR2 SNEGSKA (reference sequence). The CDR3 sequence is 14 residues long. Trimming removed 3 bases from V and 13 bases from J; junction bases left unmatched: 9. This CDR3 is CSASTSGGVTEQYF. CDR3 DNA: TGCAGTGCTAGTACTAGCGGGGGGGTCACTGAGCAGTACTTC.

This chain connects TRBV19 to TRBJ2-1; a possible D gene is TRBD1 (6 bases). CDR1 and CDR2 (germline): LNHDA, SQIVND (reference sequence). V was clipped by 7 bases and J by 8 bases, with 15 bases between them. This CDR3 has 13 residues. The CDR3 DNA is TGTGCCAGTAATTTCGGACAGAGGGATGAGCAGTTCTTC. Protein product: CASNFGQRDEQFF.

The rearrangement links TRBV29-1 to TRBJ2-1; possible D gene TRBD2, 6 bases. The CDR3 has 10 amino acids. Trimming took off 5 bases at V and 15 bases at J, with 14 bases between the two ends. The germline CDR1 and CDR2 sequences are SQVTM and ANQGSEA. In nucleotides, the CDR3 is TGCAGCGTTTTCGGGGGTCCTATGTTCTTC. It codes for CSVFGGPMFF.

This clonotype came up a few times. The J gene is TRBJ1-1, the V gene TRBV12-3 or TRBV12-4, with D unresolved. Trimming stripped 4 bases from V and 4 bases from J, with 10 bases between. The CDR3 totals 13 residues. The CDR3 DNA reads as TGTGCCAGCAGTTCCGGGCACCCCACTGAAGCTTTCTTT. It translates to CASSSGHPTEAFF.

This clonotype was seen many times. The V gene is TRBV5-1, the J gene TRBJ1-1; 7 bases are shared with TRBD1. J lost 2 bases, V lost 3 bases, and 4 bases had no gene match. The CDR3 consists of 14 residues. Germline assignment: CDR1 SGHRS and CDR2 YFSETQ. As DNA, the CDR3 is TGCGCCAGCAGCTCGGGACAGCCTAACACTGAAGCTTTCTTT. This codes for CASSSGQPNTEAFF.

The CDR3 bases are TGTGCCAGCTCCGGGACCCGGGCAAAACTGTTTTTT. It is translated as CASSGTRAKLFF. V and J are TRBV12-3 or TRBV12-4 and TRBJ1-4; D may be TRBD1 (5 bases). The CDR3 contains 12 residues. Trimming left V 8 bases short and J 10 bases short, with 14 bases between.

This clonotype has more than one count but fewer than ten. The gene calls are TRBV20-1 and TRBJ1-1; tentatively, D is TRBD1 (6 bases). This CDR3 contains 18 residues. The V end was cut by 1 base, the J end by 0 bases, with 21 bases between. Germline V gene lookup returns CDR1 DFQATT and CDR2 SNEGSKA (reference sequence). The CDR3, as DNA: TGCAGTGCTAGAGGGCCCCTAAAACAGGGAGACATGAACACTGAAGCTTTCTTT. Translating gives CSARGPLKQGDMNTEAFF.

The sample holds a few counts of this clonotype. CDR3 sequence: CASRGSINSPLHF. The CDR3 DNA reads as TGTGCCAGCCGGGGATCCATTAATTCACCCCTCCACTTT. The V gene is TRBV27, the J gene TRBJ1-6; unclear D gene. CDR1 MNHEY and CDR2 SMNVEV come from the germline V gene (reference sequence). The CDR3 is made up of 13 amino acids. Trimming pared 8 bases from V and 6 bases from J, leaving 11 bases between.

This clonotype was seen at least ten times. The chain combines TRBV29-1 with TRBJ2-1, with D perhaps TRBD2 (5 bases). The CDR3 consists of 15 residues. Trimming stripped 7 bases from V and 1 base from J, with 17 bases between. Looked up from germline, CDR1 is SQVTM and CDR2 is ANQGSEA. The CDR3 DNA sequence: TGCAGCGCCTCAGTAGCGCCCCGATCCTACAATGAGCAGTTCTTC. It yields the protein CSASVAPRSYNEQFF.

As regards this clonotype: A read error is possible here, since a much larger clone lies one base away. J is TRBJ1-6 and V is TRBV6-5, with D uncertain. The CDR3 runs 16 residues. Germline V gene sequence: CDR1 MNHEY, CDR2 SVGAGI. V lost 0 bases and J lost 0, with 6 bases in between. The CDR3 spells CASSYSRGSYNSPLHF. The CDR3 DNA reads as TGTGCCAGCAGTTACTCCCGGGGCTCCTATAATTCACCCCTCCACTTT.

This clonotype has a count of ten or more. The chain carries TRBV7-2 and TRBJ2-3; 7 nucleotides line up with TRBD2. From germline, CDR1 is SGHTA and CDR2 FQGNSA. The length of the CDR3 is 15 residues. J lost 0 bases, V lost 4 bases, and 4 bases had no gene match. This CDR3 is CASSSLAGSTDTQYF. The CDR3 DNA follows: TGTGCCAGCAGCTCCTTAGCGGGTAGCACAGATACGCAGTATTTT. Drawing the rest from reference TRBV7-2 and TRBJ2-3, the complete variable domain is GAGVSQSPSNKVTEKGKDVELRCDPISGHTALYWYRQSLGQGLEFLIYFQGNSAPDKSGLPSDRFSAERTGGSVSTLTIQRTQQEDSAVYLCASSSLAGSTDTQYFGPGTRLTVL.

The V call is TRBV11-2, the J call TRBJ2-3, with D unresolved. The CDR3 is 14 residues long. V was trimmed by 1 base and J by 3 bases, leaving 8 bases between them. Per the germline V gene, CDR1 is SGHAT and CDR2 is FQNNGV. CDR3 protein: CASSLGWDTDTQYF. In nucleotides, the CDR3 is TGTGCCAGCAGCTTAGGGTGGGATACAGATACGCAGTATTTT.

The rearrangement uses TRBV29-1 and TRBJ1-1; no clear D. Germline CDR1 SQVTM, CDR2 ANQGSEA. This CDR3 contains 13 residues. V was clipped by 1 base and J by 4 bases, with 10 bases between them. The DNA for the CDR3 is TGCAGCGTTGAAGGGGAGGGAGGCACTGAAGCTTTCTTT. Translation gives CSVEGEGGTEAFF.

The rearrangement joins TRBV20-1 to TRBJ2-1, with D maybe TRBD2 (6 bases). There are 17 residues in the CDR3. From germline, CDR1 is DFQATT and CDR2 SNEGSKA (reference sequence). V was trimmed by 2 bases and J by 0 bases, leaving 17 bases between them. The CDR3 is CSARIGVGGSSYNEQFF. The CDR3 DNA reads TGCAGTGCTAGAATCGGAGTGGGGGGAAGCTCCTACAATGAGCAGTTCTTC.

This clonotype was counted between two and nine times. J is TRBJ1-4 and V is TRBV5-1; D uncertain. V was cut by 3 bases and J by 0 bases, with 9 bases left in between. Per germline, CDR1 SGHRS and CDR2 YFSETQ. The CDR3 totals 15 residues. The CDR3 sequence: CASSSEAATNEKLFF. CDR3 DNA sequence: TGCGCCAGCAGCTCCGAAGCCGCAACTAATGAAAAACTGTTTTTT.

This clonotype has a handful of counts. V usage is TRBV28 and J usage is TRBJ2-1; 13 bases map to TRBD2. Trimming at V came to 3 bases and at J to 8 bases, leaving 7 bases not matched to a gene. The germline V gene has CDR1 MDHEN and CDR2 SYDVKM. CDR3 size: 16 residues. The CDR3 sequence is CASSLVLAGGQDEQFF. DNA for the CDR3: TGTGCCAGCAGTTTGGTACTAGCGGGGGGGCAGGATGAGCAGTTCTTC.

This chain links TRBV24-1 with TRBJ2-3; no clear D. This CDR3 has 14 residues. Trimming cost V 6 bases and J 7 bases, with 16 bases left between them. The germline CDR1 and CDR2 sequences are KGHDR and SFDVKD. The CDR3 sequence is CATSLWTSPNTQYF. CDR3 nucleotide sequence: TGTGCCACCAGTTTATGGACCAGTCCAAATACGCAGTATTTT.

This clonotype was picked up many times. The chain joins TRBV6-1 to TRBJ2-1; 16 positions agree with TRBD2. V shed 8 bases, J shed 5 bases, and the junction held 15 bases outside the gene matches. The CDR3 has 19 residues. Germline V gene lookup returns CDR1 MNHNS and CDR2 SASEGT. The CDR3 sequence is CASGGTGTSGGALDNEQFF. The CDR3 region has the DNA TGTGCCAGCGGCGGGACCGGGACTAGCGGGGGGGCTTTGGACAATGAGCAGTTCTTC.

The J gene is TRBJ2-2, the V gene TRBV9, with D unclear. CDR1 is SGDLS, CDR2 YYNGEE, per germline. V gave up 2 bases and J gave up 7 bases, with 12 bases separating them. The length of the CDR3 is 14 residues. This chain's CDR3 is CASSVSGADGELFF. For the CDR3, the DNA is TGTGCCAGCAGCGTCTCCGGCGCGGACGGGGAGCTGTTTTTT.

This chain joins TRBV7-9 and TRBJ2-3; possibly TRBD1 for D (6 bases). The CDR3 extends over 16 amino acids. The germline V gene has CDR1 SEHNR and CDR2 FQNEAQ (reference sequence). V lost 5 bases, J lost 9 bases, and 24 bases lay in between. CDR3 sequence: CASSLRPDSHGWTQYF. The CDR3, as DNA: TGTGCCAGCAGCCTTCGCCCGGACAGCCACGGGTGGACGCAGTATTTT.

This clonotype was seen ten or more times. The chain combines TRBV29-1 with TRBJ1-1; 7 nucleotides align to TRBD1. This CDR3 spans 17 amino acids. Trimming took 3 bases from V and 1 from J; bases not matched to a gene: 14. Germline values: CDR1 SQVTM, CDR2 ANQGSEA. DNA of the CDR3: TGCAGCGTTGATAATTACAGGGGTATCGTTGAGAACACTGAAGCTTTCTTT. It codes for CSVDNYRGIVENTEAFF.

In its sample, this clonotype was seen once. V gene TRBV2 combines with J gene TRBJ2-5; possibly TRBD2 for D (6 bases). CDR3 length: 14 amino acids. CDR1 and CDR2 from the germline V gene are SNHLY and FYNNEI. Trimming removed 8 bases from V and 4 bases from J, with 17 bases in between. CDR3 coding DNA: TGTGCCAGCGTTCCTTTAGTGGGGGGAGAGACCCAGTACTTC. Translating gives CASVPLVGGETQYF. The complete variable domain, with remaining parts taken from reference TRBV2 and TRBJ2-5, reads EPEVTQTPSHQVTQMGQEVILRCVPISNHLYFYWYRQILGQKVEFLVSFYNNEISEKSEIFDDQFSVERPDGSNFTLKIRSTKLEDSAMYFCASVPLVGGETQYFGPGTRLLVL.

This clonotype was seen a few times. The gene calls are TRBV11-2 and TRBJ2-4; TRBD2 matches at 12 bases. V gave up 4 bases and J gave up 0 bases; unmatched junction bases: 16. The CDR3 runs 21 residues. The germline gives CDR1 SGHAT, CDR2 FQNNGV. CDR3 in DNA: TGTGCCAGCAGCTATTTTTACTCTAGCGGGGGGGCCGTACGAGCCAAAAACATTCAGTACTTC. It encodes CASSYFYSSGGAVRAKNIQYF. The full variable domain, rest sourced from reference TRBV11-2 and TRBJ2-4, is EAGVAQSPRYKIIEKRQSVAFWCNPISGHATLYWYQQILGQGPKLLIQFQNNGVVDDSQLPKDRFSAERLKGVDSTLKIQPAKLEDSAVYLCASSYFYSSGGAVRAKNIQYFGAGTRLSVL.

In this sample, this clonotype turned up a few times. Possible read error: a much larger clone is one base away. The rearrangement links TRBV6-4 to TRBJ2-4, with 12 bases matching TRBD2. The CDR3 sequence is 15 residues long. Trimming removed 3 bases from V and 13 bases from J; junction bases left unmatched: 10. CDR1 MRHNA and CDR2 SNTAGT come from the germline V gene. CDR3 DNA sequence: TGTGCCAGCAGTGAGACTAGCGGGGGCCACAATGAGCAGTACTTC. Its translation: CASSETSGGHNEQYF.